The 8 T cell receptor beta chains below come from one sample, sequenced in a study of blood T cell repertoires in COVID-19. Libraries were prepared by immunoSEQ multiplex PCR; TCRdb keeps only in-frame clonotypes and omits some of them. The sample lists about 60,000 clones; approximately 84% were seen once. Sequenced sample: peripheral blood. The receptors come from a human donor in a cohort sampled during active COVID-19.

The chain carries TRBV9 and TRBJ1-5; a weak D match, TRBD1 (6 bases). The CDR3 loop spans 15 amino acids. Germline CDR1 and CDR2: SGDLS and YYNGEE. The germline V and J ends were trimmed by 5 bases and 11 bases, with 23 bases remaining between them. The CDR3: CASSATVGGENAQHF. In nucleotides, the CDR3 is TGTGCCAGCAGTGCGACGGTTGGGGGCGAGAACGCCCAGCATTTT.

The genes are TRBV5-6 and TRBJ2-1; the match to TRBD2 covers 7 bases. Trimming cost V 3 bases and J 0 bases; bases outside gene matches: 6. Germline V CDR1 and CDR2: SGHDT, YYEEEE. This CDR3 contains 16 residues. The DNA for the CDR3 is TGTGCCAGCAGCTCTAGCGGATATTCCTCCTACAATGAGCAGTTCTTC. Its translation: CASSSSGYSSYNEQFF.

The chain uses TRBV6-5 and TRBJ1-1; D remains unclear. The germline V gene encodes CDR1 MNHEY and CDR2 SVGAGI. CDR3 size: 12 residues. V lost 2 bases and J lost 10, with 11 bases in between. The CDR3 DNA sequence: TGTGCCAGCAGTTACGAGGGTTCCAGAGCTTTCTTT. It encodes CASSYEGSRAFF.

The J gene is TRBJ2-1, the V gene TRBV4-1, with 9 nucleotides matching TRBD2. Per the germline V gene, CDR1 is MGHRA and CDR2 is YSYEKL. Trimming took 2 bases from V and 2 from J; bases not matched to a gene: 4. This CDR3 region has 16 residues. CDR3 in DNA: TGCGCCAGCAGCCAATTCTCTAGCGGGGCCTACAATGAGCAGTTCTTC. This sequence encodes CASSQFSSGAYNEQFF.

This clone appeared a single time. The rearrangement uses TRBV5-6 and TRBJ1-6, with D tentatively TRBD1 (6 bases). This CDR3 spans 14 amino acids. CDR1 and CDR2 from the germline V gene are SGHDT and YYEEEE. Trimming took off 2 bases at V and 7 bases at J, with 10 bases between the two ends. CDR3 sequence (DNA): TGTGCCAGCAGCTTAAGGGGGGGAAATTCACCCCTCCACTTT. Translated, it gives CASSLRGGNSPLHF. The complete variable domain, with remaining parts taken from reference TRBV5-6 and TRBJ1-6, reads DAGVTQSPTHLIKTRGQQVTLRCSPKSGHDTVSWYQQALGQGPQFIFQYYEEEERQRGNFPDRFSGHQFPNYSSELNVNALLLGDSALYLCASSLRGGNSPLHFGNGTRLTVT.

CDR3 in amino acids: CASSQDWQGAYPLHF. As DNA, the CDR3 is TGTGCCAGCAGCCAAGATTGGCAGGGGGCATACCCCCTCCACTTT. The V and J genes are TRBV4-2 and TRBJ1-6, with 8 bases matching TRBD1. J was trimmed by 13 bases and V by 0 bases; bases with no gene match: 8. Looked up from germline, CDR1 is LGHNA and CDR2 is YNFKEQ. This CDR3 region has 15 residues.

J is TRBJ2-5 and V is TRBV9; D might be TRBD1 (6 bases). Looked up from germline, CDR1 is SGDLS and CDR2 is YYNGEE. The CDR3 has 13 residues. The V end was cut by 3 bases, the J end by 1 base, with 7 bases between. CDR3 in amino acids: CASSGGPQETQYF. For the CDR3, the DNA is TGTGCCAGCAGCGGGGGGCCCCAAGAGACCCAGTACTTC.

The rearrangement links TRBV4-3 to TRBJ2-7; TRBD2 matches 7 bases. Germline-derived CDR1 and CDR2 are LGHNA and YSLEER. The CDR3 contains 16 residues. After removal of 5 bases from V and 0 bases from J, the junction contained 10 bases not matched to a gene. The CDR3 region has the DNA TGCGCCAGCAGCTATGATGGGAGGGGCGACTCCTACGAGCAGTACTTC. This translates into CASSYDGRGDSYEQYF.